This is a list of T cell receptor beta chains from one sample in a study of OX40 agonist ivuxolimab in advanced cancers. Sequencing used immunoSEQ multiplex PCR; TCRdb keeps in-frame clones, though not all of them. The sample consists of about 100,000 clones, approximately 90% of them appearing once. Specimen: CD4+ or CD8+ T cells sorted from blood, collected in a trial of the OX40 agonist ivuxolimab. These receptors were obtained from an adult with an advanced solid tumor such as melanoma, head and neck, liver or kidney cancer. CDR3s leave out the opening cysteine and the closing phenylalanine or tryptophan.

V | CDR3
TRBV9 | ASSLSGQGTDTQY
TRBV25-1 | ASSGRLAGGGPDTQY
TRBV7-2 | ASSELMGVLSEQF
TRBV2 | ASKGQLSYNEQF
TRBV5-6 | ASSTGQGAYEQY
TRBV5-6 | ASNIQGLATEAF
TRBV6-6 | ASSPPTGIPGELF
TRBV19 | ARITIQGCGTEAF
TRBV13 | ASSPRAGRDTQY
TRBV4-1 | ASSQFFGNEKLF
TRBV6-1 | ASSRGGGDYEQY
TRBV2 | ASSVDSTYNEQF
TRBV11-3 | ASSLREDGRGTYEQY
TRBV7-3 | ASSLTPQETQY
TRBV7-2 | ASSLAGGSSTDTQY
TRBV11-3 | ASSLVRSEAHEQY
TRBV7-2 | ASSLGRGRGPEQY
TRBV7-9 | ASSAGTGGETQY
TRBV19 | ATAGQVSGEQF
TRBV18 | ASSPTQGGKETQY
TRBV5-1 | ASRQGATDTGELF
TRBV28 | ASRKRTGLAGASGELF
TRBV30 | AWSVQAGAYEQY
TRBV28 | ASSLLGGMAGEYEKLF
TRBV5-1 | ASSSDPGTGGGNT
TRBV6-6 | ASSATRNTEAF
TRBV15 | ATSRTTSFTGELF
TRBV27 | ASSSGWLYGYT
TRBV28 | ASSSDGLAGVTGELF
TRBV28 | ASSLYDYEQY
TRBV4-3 | ASSPNRGTGELF
TRBV7-2 | ASSLESGPNQPQH
TRBV9 | ASSVGGLLGTDTQY
TRBV28 | ASRIQGLSNQPQH
TRBV9 | ASSVVSGTRIHNEQF
TRBV30 | AWSVLGSKNTIY
TRBV28 | ASSFSQPGNTIY
TRBV18 | ASSPQGATSNQPQH
TRBV18 | ASSRDDSGAF
TRBV18 | ASSPGTGAYNEQF
TRBV6-5 | ASSYSMDGGNEQF
TRBV4-1 | ASSHSTRGPNQPQH
TRBV19 | ASSMSLGAWTEAF
TRBV19 | ASSIAGQETQY
TRBV28 | ASSSRGWSGTEAF
TRBV19 | ASSTHGTGGVEQTQY
TRBV28 | ASSLFRRPSGNTIY
TRBV7-2 | ASSARGGNIQY
TRBV11-3 | ASSLGQGSYNEQF
TRBV4-3 | ASSRETSGTDTQY